Below, 24 T cell receptor beta chains from the same sample are listed, as sequenced in a study of blood T cell repertoires in COVID-19. TCRdb's table, derived via immunoSEQ multiplex PCR, lists solely in-frame clones and lacks some. The sample carries approximately 290,000 clones, around 90% recorded once. Sequenced: peripheral blood. Every receptor here comes from a man younger than 35 with active or convalescent COVID-19.

This chain connects TRBV28 to TRBJ2-7; 8 positions agree with TRBD1. CDR1 and CDR2 (germline): MDHEN, SYDVKM. CDR3 size: 11 residues. The CDR3 DNA reads TGTGCCAGCAGTCGACAGGGGATTCCTACCGTC. Protein: CASSRQGIPTV.

The CDR3 nucleotides are TGTGCCACCAGCAGACCCCCCGGACTAGCGGGAGTGGGAAGCACAGATACGCAGTATTTT. Its protein product is CATSRPPGLAGVGSTDTQYF. The gene calls are TRBV15 and TRBJ2-3, with 13 bases matching TRBD2. The CDR3 sequence is 20 residues long. Germline V CDR1 and CDR2: LNHNV, YYDKDF (reference sequence). V shed 2 bases and J 0 bases; nucleotides not matched to a gene: 11.

This rearrangement joins TRBV12-5 to TRBJ2-5, with D possibly matching TRBD2 (6 bases). The V end lost 0 bases, the J end lost 5 bases, and 13 bases lay between the germline ends. CDR3 size: 15 residues. The germline V gene encodes CDR1 LGHNT and CDR2 FRNRAP. The CDR3 is CASGLVIDGGETQYF. The CDR3 DNA is TGTGCTAGTGGTTTGGTAATCGACGGAGGGGAGACCCAGTACTTC.

Comments on this clone: Other DNA sequences of this sample code for an identical CDR3. The CDR3: CASSRDTNYGYTF. Here the CDR3 DNA reads TGTGCCAGCAGTCGGGACACCAACTATGGCTACACCTTC. The chain recombines TRBV2 with TRBJ1-2; TRBD1 might be the D (6 bases). The CDR3 consists of 13 residues. Looked up from germline, CDR1 is SNHLY and CDR2 is FYNNEI. V was trimmed by 5 bases and J by 2 bases, leaving 9 bases between them.

This sequence joins TRBV6-4 and TRBJ1-6, with D hard to call. V was trimmed by 5 bases and J by 9 bases, leaving 14 bases between them. The CDR3 consists of 14 residues. Germline CDR1 MRHNA, CDR2 SNTAGT. CDR3 sequence: CASSPAGSGSPLHF. The CDR3 DNA follows: TGTGCCAGCAGTCCGGCAGGTAGTGGTTCACCCCTCCACTTT.

The chain uses TRBV28 and TRBJ2-2, with 12 positions matching TRBD2. V lost 6 bases to trimming and J lost 7 bases; unmatched junction nucleotides: 12. CDR1 and CDR2 (germline): MDHEN, SYDVKM. The CDR3 loop spans 17 amino acids. The CDR3 DNA reads TGTGCCAGCAGCCTCCGACTAGCGGGAGAACTCAGCGGGGAGCTGTTTTTT. The encoded protein is CASSLRLAGELSGELFF.

The chain uses TRBV4-1 and TRBJ1-1, with 9 bases that match TRBD1. The junction had 21 bases not matched to a gene; V was cut back by 1 base and J by 6 bases. The length of the CDR3 is 20 residues. CDR1 MGHRA and CDR2 YSYEKL come from the germline V gene. CDR3 in amino acids: CASSQVRLTGQGLRPSEAFF. For the CDR3, the DNA is TGCGCCAGCAGCCAAGTGAGGTTAACGGGACAGGGCTTAAGACCGTCTGAAGCTTTCTTT.

The rearrangement links TRBV4-3 to TRBJ2-3; 9 bases are a match to TRBD2. From germline, CDR1 is LGHNA and CDR2 YSLEER. Trimming cost V 3 bases and J 3 bases; bases outside gene matches: 10. The CDR3 consists of 17 residues. The DNA of the CDR3 is TGCGCCAGCAGCCAGACAATGGCTAGCGGGGAGACAGATACGCAGTATTTT. Its protein product is CASSQTMASGETDTQYF.

V and J are TRBV11-2 and TRBJ1-2, with a possible D match to TRBD1 (6 bases). Trimming left V 1 base short and J 8 bases short, with 17 bases between. The germline V gene encodes CDR1 SGHAT and CDR2 FQNNGV. The CDR3 has 15 residues. Written as DNA, the CDR3 is TGTGCCAGCAGCTTAGTGGGCAGGGGTAAAGGCGGCTACACCTTC. Translating gives CASSLVGRGKGGYTF. Looking up the rest from reference TRBV11-2 and TRBJ1-2 gives the full variable domain: EAGVAQSPRYKIIEKRQSVAFWCNPISGHATLYWYQQILGQGPKLLIQFQNNGVVDDSQLPKDRFSAERLKGVDSTLKIQPAKLEDSAVYLCASSLVGRGKGGYTFGSGTRLTVV.

The chain is built from TRBV7-3 and TRBJ2-2, with TRBD1 matching 8 bases. The CDR3 runs 15 residues. The trim removed 3 bases at V and 5 bases at J, leaving 5 bases unmatched. CDR1 is SGHTA and CDR2 is FQGTGA in the germline V gene. The CDR3 spells CASSFSQGATGELFF. For the CDR3, the DNA is TGTGCCAGCAGCTTTAGTCAGGGGGCAACCGGGGAGCTGTTTTTT.

This clone was found a few times. The chain combines TRBV5-1 with TRBJ1-1; possible D gene TRBD1, 5 bases. The length of the CDR3 is 16 residues. V shed 1 base and J shed 0 bases, with 13 bases lying between them. Per germline, CDR1 SGHRS and CDR2 YFSETQ. The CDR3 loop is CASSLTGRRMNTEAFF. As DNA, the CDR3 is TGCGCCAGCAGCTTGACAGGCCGGAGAATGAACACTGAAGCTTTCTTT. Variable domain in full (rest from reference TRBV5-1 and TRBJ1-1): KAGVTQTPRYLIKTRGQQVTLSCSPISGHRSVSWYQQTPGQGLQFLFEYFSETQRNKGNFPGRFSGRQFSNSRSEMNVSTLELGDSALYLCASSLTGRRMNTEAFFGQGTRLTVV.

This rearrangement joins TRBV19 to TRBJ1-2; no definite D call. This CDR3 comprises 13 residues. Germline V gene sequence: CDR1 LNHDA, CDR2 SQIVND (reference sequence). V was clipped by 7 bases and J by 8 bases, with 17 bases between them. The CDR3 reads CASTVAGTEGYTF. CDR3 bases: TGTGCCAGTACGGTGGCAGGCACGGAAGGCTACACCTTC.

This rearrangement joins TRBV5-4 to TRBJ2-7; D perhaps matches TRBD1 (6 bases). The CDR3 extends over 14 amino acids. Germline CDR1 is SGHNT and CDR2 is YYREEE (reference sequence). Trimming shortened V by 0 bases and J by 0 bases, and 7 bases separated the two germline ends. CDR3 DNA sequence: TGTGCCAGCAGCTTGGGGGACAACTCCTACGAGCAGTACTTC. Amino acid sequence: CASSLGDNSYEQYF.

The chain couples TRBV28 to TRBJ2-7; maybe TRBD1 (6 bases). Germline-derived CDR1 and CDR2 are MDHEN and SYDVKM. CDR3 length equals 13 residues. The V and J ends lost 4 bases and 3 bases respectively, with 10 bases between them. CDR3: CASSSGEGYEQYF. CDR3 bases: TGTGCCAGCAGTTCAGGGGAAGGCTACGAGCAGTACTTC.

The rearrangement links TRBV9 to TRBJ2-2; D unclear. The V end lost 1 base, the J end lost 0 bases, and 7 bases lay between the germline ends. CDR3 size: 15 residues. Germline V gene lookup returns CDR1 SGDLS and CDR2 YYNGEE. The DNA for the CDR3 is TGTGCCAGCAGCGTACTGGCGGCGAACACCGGGGAGCTGTTTTTT. As protein: CASSVLAANTGELFF.

This chain joins TRBV18 and TRBJ1-4; D is perhaps TRBD1 (5 bases). The CDR3 consists of 14 residues. Trimming removed 0 bases from V and 8 bases from J, with 10 bases in between. Germline V gene sequence: CDR1 KGHSH, CDR2 LQKENI. The CDR3 region has the DNA TGTGCCAGCTCACCACCAGGGGTAGAAGAAAAACTGTTTTTT. This codes for CASSPPGVEEKLFF. Using reference TRBV18 and TRBJ1-4 for the parts outside the CDR3, the full variable domain is NAGVMQNPRHLVRRRGQEARLRCSPMKGHSHVYWYRQLPEEGLKFMVYLQKENIIDESGMPKERFSAEFPKEGPSILRIQQVVRGDSAAYFCASSPPGVEEKLFFGSGTQLSVL.

This chain uses TRBV6-1 with TRBJ1-2; D ambiguous. V shed 4 bases and J shed 5 bases, with 23 bases lying between them. The length of the CDR3 is 17 residues. CDR1 is MNHNS, CDR2 SASEGT, per germline. CDR3 nucleotides: TGTGCCAGCAGTGCGAAGTCGAGTTCCGTCAAATCGTATGGCTACACCTTC. Translation gives CASSAKSSSVKSYGYTF.

V usage is TRBV13 and J usage is TRBJ2-7, with D unresolved. The ends were cut back, 8 bases at V and 3 bases at J, with 11 bases in the middle. Germline lookup yields CDR1 PRHDT and CDR2 FYEKMQ (reference sequence). CDR3 size: 12 residues. CDR3 sequence: CASGDSGYEQYF. CDR3 DNA sequence: TGTGCCAGCGGCGACTCCGGCTACGAGCAGTACTTC.

Only one count was recorded for this clone. The same CDR3 arises from other DNA sequences in this sample as well. The chain uses TRBV19 and TRBJ1-2; D not certain. The CDR3 length is 12 residues. Trimming pared 5 bases from V and 8 bases from J, leaving 12 bases between. In germline, CDR1 is LNHDA, CDR2 SQIVND (reference sequence). The CDR3 sequence: CASSPGLGGYTF. The CDR3 bases are TGTGCCAGTAGTCCAGGACTCGGGGGCTACACCTTC.

J is TRBJ1-2 and V is TRBV25-1; D is unclear. The CDR3 contains 12 residues. Looked up from germline, CDR1 is MGHDK and CDR2 is SYGVNS. Trimming cost V 1 base and J 4 bases, with 4 bases left between them. The CDR3, as DNA: TGTGCCAGCAGTGAATCAGTCTATGGCTACACCTTC. Translation gives CASSESVYGYTF.

In nucleotides, the CDR3 is TGTGCCAGCAGCGTTTCATCAGGGGCTAATTCACCCCTCCACTTT. Translation gives CASSVSSGANSPLHF. This chain connects TRBV9 to TRBJ1-6; a possible D gene is TRBD1 (6 bases). The CDR3 runs to 15 residues. The V and J ends lost 2 bases and 6 bases respectively, with 12 bases between them. Germline V CDR1 and CDR2: SGDLS, YYNGEE. The entire variable domain, with the rest obtained from reference TRBV9 and TRBJ1-6, is as follows: DSGVTQTPKHLITATGQRVTLRCSPRSGDLSVYWYQQSLDQGLQFLIQYYNGEERAKGNILERFSAQQFPDLHSELNLSSLELGDSALYFCASSVSSGANSPLHFGNGTRLTVT.

The chain has TRBV5-4 and TRBJ1-4; 9 bases align to TRBD1. J gave up 8 bases and V 0 bases, and 11 bases lay outside the gene matches. The CDR3 is 17 amino acids. The germline CDR1 and CDR2 sequences are SGHNT and YYREEE (reference sequence). The CDR3 nucleotides are TGTGCCAGCAGCTTGGCGGGACAGGGAGGTCGCCTGGAAAAACTGTTTTTT. Amino acid sequence: CASSLAGQGGRLEKLFF.

This chain joins TRBV28 and TRBJ2-4; perhaps TRBD1 as D (6 bases). Trimming pared 5 bases from V and 8 bases from J, leaving 19 bases between. The V gene's germline CDR1 is MDHEN and CDR2 SYDVKM. There are 15 residues in the CDR3. CDR3 sequence reads: CASSRSGDTADIQYF. The CDR3 DNA is TGTGCCAGCAGTCGCAGTGGGGACACGGCGGACATTCAGTACTTC.

Only a few counts were recorded for this clone. The chain has TRBV6-5 and TRBJ2-3, with D maybe TRBD1 (6 bases). The CDR3 runs to 13 residues. The germline V and J ends were trimmed by 0 bases and 9 bases, with 10 bases remaining between them. Germline CDR1 reads MNHEY; CDR2 reads SVGAGI. CDR3 region: CASSYSLGGTQYF. In nucleotides, the CDR3 is TGTGCCAGCAGTTACTCTCTAGGGGGAACGCAGTATTTT.